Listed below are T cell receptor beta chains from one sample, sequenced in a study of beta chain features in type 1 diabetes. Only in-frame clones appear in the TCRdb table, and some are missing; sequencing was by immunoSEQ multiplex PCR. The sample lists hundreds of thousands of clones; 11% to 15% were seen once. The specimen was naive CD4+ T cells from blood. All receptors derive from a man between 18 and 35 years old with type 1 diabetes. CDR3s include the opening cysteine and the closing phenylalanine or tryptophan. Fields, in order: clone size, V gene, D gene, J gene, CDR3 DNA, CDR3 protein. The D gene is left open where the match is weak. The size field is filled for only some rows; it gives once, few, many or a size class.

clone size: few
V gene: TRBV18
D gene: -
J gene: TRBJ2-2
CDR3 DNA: TGTGCCAGCTCACCATCAAATCCTGGGACCGGGGAGCTGTTTTTT
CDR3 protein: CASSPSNPGTGELFF

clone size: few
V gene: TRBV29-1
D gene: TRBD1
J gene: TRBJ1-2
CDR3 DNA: TGCAGCGCCGCTGACCCGGGACAGCTTAACTATGGCTACACCTTC
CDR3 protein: CSAADPGQLNYGYTF

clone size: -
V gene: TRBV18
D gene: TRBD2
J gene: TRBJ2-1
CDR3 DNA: TGTGCCAGCTCACCAAATCTGGCGGGAGTATCGTCAGACAATGAGCAGTTCTTC
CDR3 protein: CASSPNLAGVSSDNEQFF

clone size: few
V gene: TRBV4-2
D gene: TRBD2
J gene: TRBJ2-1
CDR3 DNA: TGTGCCAGCAGCCCGGGACTAGCGGATTACAATGAGCAGTTCTTC
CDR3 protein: CASSPGLADYNEQFF

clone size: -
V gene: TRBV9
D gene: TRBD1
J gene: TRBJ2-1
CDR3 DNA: TGTGCCAGCAGCCTCAGGACAGGGGCCTCTAATGAGCAGTTCTTC
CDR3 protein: CASSLRTGASNEQFF

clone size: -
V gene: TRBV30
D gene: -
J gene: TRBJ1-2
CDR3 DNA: TGTGCCTGTAGCCTGGGGTATGGCTACACCTTC
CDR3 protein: CACSLGYGYTF

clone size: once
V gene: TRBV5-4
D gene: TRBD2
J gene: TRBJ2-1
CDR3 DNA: TGTGCCAGCAGCTCCTTAAGGACTAGCGGGAGAGAATATGAGCAGTTCTTC
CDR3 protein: CASSSLRTSGREYEQFF

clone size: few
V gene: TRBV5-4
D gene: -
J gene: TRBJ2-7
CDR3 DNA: TGTGCCAGCAGCTTGGAGGGGCTTGGCGACGAGCAGTACTTC
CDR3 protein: CASSLEGLGDEQYF

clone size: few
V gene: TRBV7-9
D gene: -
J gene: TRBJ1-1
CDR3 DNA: TGTGCCAGCAGCTCGACCGTGGGAGCTTTCTTT
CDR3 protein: CASSSTVGAFF

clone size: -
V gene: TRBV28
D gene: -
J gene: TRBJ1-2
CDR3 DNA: TGTGCCAGCCACGGTACCGGCCAGGGAGGCTACACCTTC
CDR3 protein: CASHGTGQGGYTF

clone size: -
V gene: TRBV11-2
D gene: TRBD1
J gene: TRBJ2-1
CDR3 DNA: TGTGCCAGCAGCCAGACAGGGGTGGTCAATGAGCAGTTCTTC
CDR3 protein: CASSQTGVVNEQFF

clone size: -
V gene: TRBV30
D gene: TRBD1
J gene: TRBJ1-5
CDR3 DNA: TGTGCCTGGAGTGTACGACAGGGGAATCAGCCCCAGCATTTT
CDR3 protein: CAWSVRQGNQPQHF

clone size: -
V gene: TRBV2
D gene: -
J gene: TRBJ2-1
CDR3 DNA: TGTGCCAGCACAGCCCCGGGGCCGTCGAAGAGCTCCTACAATGAGCAGTTCTTC
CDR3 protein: CASTAPGPSKSSYNEQFF

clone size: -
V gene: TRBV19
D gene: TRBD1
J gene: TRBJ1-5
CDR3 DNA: TGTGCCAGTAGTATGTGGACAGGGTATCAGCCCCAGCATTTT
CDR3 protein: CASSMWTGYQPQHF

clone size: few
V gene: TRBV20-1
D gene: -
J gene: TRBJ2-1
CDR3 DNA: TGCAGTGCTAGCGCGTATGAGCAGTTCTTC
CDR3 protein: CSASAYEQFF

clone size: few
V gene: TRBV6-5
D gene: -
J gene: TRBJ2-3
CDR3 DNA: TGTGCCAGCAGCCATAGACGAGGCACAGATACGCAGTATTTT
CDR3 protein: CASSHRRGTDTQYF

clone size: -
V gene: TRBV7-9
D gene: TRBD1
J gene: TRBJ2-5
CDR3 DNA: TGTGCCAGCAGCCAATACGGGACAGGCCAAGAGACCCAGTACTTC
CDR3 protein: CASSQYGTGQETQYF

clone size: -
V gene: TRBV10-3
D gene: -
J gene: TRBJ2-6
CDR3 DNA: TGTGCCATTCAGGCCCCCGGGGCCAACGTCCTGACTTTC
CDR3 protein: CAIQAPGANVLTF

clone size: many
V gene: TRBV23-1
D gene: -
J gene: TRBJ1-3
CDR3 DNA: TGCGCCAGCAGTCGAGGTTATGGAAACACCATATATTTT
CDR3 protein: CASSRGYGNTIYF

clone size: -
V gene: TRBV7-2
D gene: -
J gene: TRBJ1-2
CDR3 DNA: TGTGCCAGCAGCCAAAGGACCCTGCTGGAGGGCACCTTC
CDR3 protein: CASSQRTLLEGTF

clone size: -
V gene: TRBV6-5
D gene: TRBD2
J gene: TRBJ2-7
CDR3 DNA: TGTGCCAGCAGTTCCCGCGGGAGGGCTTACGAGCAGTACTTC
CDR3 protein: CASSSRGRAYEQYF

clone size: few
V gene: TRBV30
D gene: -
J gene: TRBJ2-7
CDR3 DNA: TGTGCCTGGAACCGACCCGTGCACGAGCAGTACTTC
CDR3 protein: CAWNRPVHEQYF

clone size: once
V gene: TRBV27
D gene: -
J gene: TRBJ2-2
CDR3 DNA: TGTGCCAGCAGTTTCGGGCAGTCGAACACCGGGGAGCTGTTTTTT
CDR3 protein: CASSFGQSNTGELFF

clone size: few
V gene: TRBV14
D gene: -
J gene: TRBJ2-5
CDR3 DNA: TGTGCCAGCAGCCAACTCCGGGACTTTCAGGGGGAGACCCAGTACTTC
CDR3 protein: CASSQLRDFQGETQYF

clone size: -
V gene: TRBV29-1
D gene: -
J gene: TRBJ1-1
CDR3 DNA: TGCAGCTCCGAGGGACATTTGAACACTGAAGCTTTCTTT
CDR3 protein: CSSEGHLNTEAFF

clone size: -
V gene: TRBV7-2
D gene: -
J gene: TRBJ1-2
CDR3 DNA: TGTGCCAGCGGGGAGTATGGCTACACCTTC
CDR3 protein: CASGEYGYTF

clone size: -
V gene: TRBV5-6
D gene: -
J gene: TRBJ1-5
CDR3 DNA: TGTGCCAGCAGCTTGTGGGGGGCTGGCAGTCAGCCCCAGCATTTT
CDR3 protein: CASSLWGAGSQPQHF

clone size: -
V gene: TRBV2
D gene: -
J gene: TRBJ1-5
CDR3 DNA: TGTGCCAGCAGTGTTCCAGGGACGAACAATCAGCCCCAGCATTTT
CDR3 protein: CASSVPGTNNQPQHF

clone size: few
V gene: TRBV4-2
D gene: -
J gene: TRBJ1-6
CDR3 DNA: TGTGCCAGCAGCCAAGTGGGGGTGGACTCCTATAATTCACCCCTCCACTTT
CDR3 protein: CASSQVGVDSYNSPLHF

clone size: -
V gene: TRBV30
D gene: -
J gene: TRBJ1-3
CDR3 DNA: TGTGCCTGGACCGAAAACCAGGGGTATGGAAACACCATATATTTT
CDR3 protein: CAWTENQGYGNTIYF

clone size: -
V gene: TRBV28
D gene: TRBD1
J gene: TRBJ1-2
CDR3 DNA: TGTGCCAGCAGGAATGGACAGGGGACCTCTAACTATGGCTACACCTTC
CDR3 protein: CASRNGQGTSNYGYTF

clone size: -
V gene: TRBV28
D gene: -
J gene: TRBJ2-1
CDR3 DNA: TGTACCGACAGGATCCAGTTCTTC
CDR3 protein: CTDRIQFF

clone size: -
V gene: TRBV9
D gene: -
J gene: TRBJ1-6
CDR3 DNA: TGTGCCAGCAGCGTAGGGATCATCGGCGATTCACCCCTCCACTTT
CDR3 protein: CASSVGIIGDSPLHF

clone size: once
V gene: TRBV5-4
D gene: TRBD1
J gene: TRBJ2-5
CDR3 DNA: TGTGCCAGCAGCCAAGACAGGGATATTCGGGAGACCCAGTACTTC
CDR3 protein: CASSQDRDIRETQYF

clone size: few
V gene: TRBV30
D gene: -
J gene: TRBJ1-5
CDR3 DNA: TGTGCCTGGAGTACAGGGACTCAGCCCCAGCATTTT
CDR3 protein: CAWSTGTQPQHF

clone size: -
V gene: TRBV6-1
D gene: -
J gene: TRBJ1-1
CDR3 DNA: TGTGCCAGCAGTGAATGGGCCAGGGGAAGCACTGAAGCTTTCTTT
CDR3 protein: CASSEWARGSTEAFF

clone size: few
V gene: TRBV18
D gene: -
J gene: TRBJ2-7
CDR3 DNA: TGTGCCAGCGGAGACTACGAGCAGTACTTC
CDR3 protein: CASGDYEQYF

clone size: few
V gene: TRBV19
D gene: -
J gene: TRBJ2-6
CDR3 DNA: TGTGCCAGTAGATCCGGGGCCGCTGGGGCCAACGTCCTGACTTTC
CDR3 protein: CASRSGAAGANVLTF

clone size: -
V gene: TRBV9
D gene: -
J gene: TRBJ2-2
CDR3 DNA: TGTGCCAGCAGCAAGGGGGATTATAACACCGGGGAGCTGTTTTTT
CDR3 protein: CASSKGDYNTGELFF